The clone carrying this T cell receptor (beta chain) was picked up many times. The CDR3 has 14 amino acids. With 0 bases removed from V and 8 bases from J, the gap between germline ends came to 14 bases. Germline loops: CDR1 SGHRS, CDR2 YFSETQ. These data are taken from a study of CD8 T cells in ankylosing spondylitis. Construction of TCR beta libraries was performed using quantitative 5'-RACE with molecular barcodes. TCRdb re-called the 5' RACE reads through MiXCR, storing one row per CDR3 protein. Among approximately 240,000 distinct CDR3 sequences listed, about 10% were seen once. The sequence derives from a male donor with ankylosing spondylitis or in good health (not recorded which). The rearrangement uses TRBV5-1 and TRBJ1-1, with D tentatively TRBD1 (5 bases). The sequencing sample was made of blood, either unsorted or a sorted T cell fraction (not recorded which). In nucleotides, the CDR3 is TGCGCCAGCAGCTTGGATGCGGGGCGTATCGAAGCTTTCTTT. Translating it yields CASSLDAGRIEAFF.